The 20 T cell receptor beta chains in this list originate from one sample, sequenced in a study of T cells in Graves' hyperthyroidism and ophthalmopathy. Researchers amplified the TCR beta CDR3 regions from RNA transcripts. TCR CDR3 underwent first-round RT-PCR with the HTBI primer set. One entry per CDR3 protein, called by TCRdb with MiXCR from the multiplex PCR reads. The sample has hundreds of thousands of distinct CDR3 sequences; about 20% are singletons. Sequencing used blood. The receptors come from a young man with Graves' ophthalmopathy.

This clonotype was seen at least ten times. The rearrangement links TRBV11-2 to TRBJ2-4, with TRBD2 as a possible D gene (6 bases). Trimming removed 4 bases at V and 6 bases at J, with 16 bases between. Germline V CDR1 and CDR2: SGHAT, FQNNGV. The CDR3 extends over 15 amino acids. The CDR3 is CASSYPGKGGNIQYF. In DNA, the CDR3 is TGTGCCAGCAGCTACCCGGGGAAGGGAGGAAACATTCAGTACTTC.

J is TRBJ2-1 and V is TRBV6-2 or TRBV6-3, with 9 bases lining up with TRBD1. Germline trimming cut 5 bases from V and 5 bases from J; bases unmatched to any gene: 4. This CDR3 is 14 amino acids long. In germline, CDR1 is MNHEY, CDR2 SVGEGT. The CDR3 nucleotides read TGTGCCAGCAGTGACAGGGGGAAAAACAATGAGCAGTTCTTC. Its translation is CASSDRGKNNEQFF.

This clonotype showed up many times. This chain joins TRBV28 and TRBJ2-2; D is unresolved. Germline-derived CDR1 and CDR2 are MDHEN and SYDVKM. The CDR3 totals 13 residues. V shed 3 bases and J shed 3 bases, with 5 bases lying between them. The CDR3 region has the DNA TGTGCCAGCAGTTTTTTTCACACCGGGGAGCTGTTTTTT. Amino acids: CASSFFHTGELFF.

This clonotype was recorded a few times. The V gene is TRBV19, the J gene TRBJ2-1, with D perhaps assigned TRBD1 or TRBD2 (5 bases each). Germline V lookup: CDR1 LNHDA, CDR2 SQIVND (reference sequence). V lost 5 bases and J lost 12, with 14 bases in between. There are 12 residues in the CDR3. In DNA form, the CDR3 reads TGTGCCAGTAGTCCCCTCCGGGGCAGGCAGTTCTTC. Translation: CASSPLRGRQFF.

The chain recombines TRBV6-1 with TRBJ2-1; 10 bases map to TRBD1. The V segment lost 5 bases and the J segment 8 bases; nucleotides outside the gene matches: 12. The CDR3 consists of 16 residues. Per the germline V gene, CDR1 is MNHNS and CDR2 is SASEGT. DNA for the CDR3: TGTGCCAGCAGTCTTTATCCGGGACAGGGGAGCGATGAGCAGTTCTTC. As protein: CASSLYPGQGSDEQFF.

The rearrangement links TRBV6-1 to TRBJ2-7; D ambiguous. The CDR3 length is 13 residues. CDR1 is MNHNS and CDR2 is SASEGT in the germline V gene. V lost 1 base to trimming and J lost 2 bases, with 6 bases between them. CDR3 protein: CASSEGQPYEQYF. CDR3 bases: TGTGCCAGCAGTGAAGGGCAGCCCTACGAGCAGTACTTC.

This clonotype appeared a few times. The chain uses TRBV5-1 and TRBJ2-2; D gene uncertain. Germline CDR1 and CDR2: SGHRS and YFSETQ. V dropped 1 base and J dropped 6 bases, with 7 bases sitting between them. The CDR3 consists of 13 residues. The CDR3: CASSLISAGELFF. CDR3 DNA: TGCGCCAGCAGCTTGATCAGCGCCGGGGAGCTGTTTTTT.

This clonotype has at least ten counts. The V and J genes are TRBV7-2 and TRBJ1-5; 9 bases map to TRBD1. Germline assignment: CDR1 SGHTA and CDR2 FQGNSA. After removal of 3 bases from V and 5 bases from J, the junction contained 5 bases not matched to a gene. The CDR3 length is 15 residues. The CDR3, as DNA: TGTGCCAGCAGCTTGACAGGGGGAGTTGATCAGCCCCAGCATTTT. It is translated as CASSLTGGVDQPQHF.

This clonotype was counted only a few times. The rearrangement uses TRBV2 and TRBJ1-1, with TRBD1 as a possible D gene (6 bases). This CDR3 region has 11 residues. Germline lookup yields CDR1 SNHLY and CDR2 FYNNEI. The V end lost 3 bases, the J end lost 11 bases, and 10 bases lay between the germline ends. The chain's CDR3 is CASSEYRVAFF. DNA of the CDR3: TGTGCCAGCAGTGAGTACAGGGTGGCTTTCTTT.

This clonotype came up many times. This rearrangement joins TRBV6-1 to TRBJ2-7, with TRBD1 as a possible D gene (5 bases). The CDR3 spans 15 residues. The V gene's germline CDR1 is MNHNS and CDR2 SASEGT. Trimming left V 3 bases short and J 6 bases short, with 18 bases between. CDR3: CASSDRKGFFSEQYF. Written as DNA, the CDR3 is TGTGCCAGCAGTGATAGAAAGGGGTTTTTTTCCGAGCAGTACTTC.

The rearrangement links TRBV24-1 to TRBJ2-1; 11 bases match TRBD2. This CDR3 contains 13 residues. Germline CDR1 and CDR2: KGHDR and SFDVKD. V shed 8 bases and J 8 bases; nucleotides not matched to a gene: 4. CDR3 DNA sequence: TGTGCCACCAAACTAGCGGGAGAGGATGAGCAGTTCTTC. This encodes CATKLAGEDEQFF.

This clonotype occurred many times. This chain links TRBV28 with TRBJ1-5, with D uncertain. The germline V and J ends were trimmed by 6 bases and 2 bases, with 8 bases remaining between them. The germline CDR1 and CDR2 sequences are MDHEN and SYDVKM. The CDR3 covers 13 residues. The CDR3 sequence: CASSLSGNQPQHF. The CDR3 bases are TGTGCCAGCAGCTTGAGCGGCAATCAGCCCCAGCATTTT.

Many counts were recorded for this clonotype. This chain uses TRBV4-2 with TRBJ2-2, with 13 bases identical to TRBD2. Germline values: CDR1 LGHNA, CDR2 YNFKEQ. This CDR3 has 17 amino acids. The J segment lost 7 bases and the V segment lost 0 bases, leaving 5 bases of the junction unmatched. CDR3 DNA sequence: TGTGCCAGCAGCCAAGACGGACTAGCGGGAGTCGACGGGGAGCTGTTTTTT. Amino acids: CASSQDGLAGVDGELFF.

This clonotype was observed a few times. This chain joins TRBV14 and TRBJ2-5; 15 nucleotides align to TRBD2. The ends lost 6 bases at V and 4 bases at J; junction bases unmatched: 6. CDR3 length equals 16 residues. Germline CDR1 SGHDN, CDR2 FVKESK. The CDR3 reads CASRSPGLAGGETQYF. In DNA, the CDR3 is TGTGCCAGCAGGTCCCCGGGACTAGCGGGAGGAGAGACCCAGTACTTC.

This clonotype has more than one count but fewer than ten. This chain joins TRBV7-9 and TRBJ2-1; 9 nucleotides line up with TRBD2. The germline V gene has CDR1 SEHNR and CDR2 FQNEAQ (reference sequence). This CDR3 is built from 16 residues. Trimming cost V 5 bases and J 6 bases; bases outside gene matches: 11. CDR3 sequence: CASSPIAGVRANEQFF. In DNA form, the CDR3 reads TGTGCCAGCAGCCCGATAGCGGGAGTTAGGGCCAATGAGCAGTTCTTC.

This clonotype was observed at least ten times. The CDR3 spells CASSALAGVGTGELFF. In DNA, the CDR3 is TGTGCCAGCAGCGCCCTAGCGGGAGTAGGAACCGGGGAGCTGTTTTTT. This chain joins TRBV7-2 and TRBJ2-2, with TRBD2 identical over 10 bases. The CDR3 consists of 16 residues. The germline gives CDR1 SGHTA, CDR2 FQGNSA. Germline trimming cut 5 bases from V and 5 bases from J; bases unmatched to any gene: 8.

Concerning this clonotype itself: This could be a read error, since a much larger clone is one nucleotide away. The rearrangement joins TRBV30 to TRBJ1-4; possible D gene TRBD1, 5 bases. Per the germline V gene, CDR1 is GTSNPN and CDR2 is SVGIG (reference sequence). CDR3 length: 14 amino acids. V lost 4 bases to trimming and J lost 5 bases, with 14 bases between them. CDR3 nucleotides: TGTGCCTGGAATCCACCGGGACGGAATGAAAAACTGTTTTTT. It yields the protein CAWNPPGRNEKLFF.

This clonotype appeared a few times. CDR3 in amino acids: CASSPPGQGWTGELFF. CDR3 bases: TGTGCCAGCAGCCCTCCGGGACAGGGGTGGACCGGGGAGCTGTTTTTT. The rearrangement joins TRBV27 to TRBJ2-2; 10 nucleotides line up with TRBD1. The germline V gene encodes CDR1 MNHEY and CDR2 SMNVEV (reference sequence). The CDR3 is 16 amino acids. The V segment lost 6 bases and the J segment 5 bases; nucleotides outside the gene matches: 9.

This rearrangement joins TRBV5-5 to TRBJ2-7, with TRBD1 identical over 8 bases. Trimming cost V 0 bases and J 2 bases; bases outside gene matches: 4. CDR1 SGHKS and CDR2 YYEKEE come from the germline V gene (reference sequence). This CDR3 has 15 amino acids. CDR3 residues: CASSLVRDRTYEQYF. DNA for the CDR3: TGTGCCAGCAGCTTGGTCCGGGACAGGACCTACGAGCAGTACTTC.

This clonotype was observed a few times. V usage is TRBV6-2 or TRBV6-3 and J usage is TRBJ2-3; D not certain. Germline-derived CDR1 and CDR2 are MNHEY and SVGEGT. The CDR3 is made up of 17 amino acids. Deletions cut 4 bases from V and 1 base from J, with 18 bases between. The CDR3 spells CASSSHLTPTRTDTQYF. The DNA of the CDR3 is TGTGCCAGCAGTTCTCATCTAACTCCAACACGCACAGATACGCAGTATTTT.